The 18 T cell receptor beta chains below were found in one sample sequenced in a study of blood T cell repertoires in COVID-19. Assay used: immunoSEQ multiplex PCR; TCRdb lists only in-frame clones, some missing. The sample lists over 250,000 clones; 90% were seen once. The sequenced sample was peripheral blood. These TCRs come from a woman between 45 and 60 years old with COVID-19, enrolled during active disease.

This chain uses TRBV27 with TRBJ1-6; D is uncertain. Germline lookup yields CDR1 MNHEY and CDR2 SMNVEV (reference sequence). CDR3 length: 17 amino acids. V was trimmed by 3 bases and J by 3 bases, leaving 15 bases between them. CDR3 sequence: CASSFRIYEGYNSPLHF. For the CDR3, the DNA is TGTGCCAGCAGTTTTCGGATCTACGAGGGCTATAATTCACCCCTCCACTTT.

The CDR3 nucleotides read TGTGCCAGCAGCTTAATCAGGGAGGAAACTTTCTTT. Translation gives CASSLIREETFF. The chain employs TRBV7-9 and TRBJ1-1; a possible D gene is TRBD1 (5 bases). CDR1 is SEHNR and CDR2 is FQNEAQ in the germline V gene (reference sequence). The CDR3 length is 12 residues. V was shortened by 2 bases and J by 12 bases, with 13 bases between the two germline ends.

V usage is TRBV19 and J usage is TRBJ2-1, with 9 bases that match TRBD2. Germline V gives CDR1 LNHDA, CDR2 SQIVND (reference sequence). J lost 4 bases, V lost 3 bases, and 4 bases had no gene match. There are 15 residues in the CDR3. The CDR3 sequence is CASSIGREGYNEQFF. For the CDR3, the DNA is TGTGCCAGTAGTATCGGGCGGGAGGGATACAATGAGCAGTTCTTC.

The J gene is TRBJ1-1, the V gene TRBV24-1; 10 nucleotides agree with TRBD1. After removal of 7 bases from V and 5 bases from J, the junction contained 6 bases not matched to a gene. Germline loops: CDR1 KGHDR, CDR2 SFDVKD. The CDR3 is made up of 14 amino acids. The CDR3 nucleotides read TGTGCCACCAGCCCCGGGACAGGGGAAACTGAAGCTTTCTTT. Protein sequence: CATSPGTGETEAFF.

The chain couples TRBV6-5 to TRBJ1-6, with 9 nucleotides matching TRBD1. V was pared by 7 bases and J by 12 bases, with 10 bases of the junction left unmatched. The CDR3 consists of 14 residues. The germline CDR1 and CDR2 sequences are MNHEY and SVGAGI. The CDR3 region is CASTLNRGRGPLHF. CDR3 coding DNA: TGTGCCAGCACCCTTAACAGGGGGCGAGGACCCCTCCACTTT.

The chain combines TRBV11-2 with TRBJ2-7; 8 bases map to TRBD2. In germline, CDR1 is SGHAT, CDR2 FQNNGV. This CDR3 contains 15 residues. Trimming at V came to 0 bases and at J to 3 bases, leaving 4 bases not matched to a gene. CDR3 amino acids: CASSLDGRALYEQYF. The DNA for the CDR3 is TGTGCCAGCAGCTTAGACGGGAGGGCCCTCTACGAGCAGTACTTC.

The genes are TRBV7-2 and TRBJ2-3; D unclear. V lost 2 bases and J 8 bases, leaving 5 bases between the germline ends. In germline, CDR1 is SGHTA, CDR2 FQGNSA. The CDR3 is 11 residues long. The CDR3 DNA follows: TGTGCCAGCAGCTTACCGAGTACGCAGTATTTT. This codes for CASSLPSTQYF.

The CDR3 sequence is CASSFAAGGAPGEQYF. The CDR3, as DNA: TGTGCCAGCAGTTTTGCTGCAGGGGGCGCCCCTGGAGAGCAGTACTTC. The V gene is TRBV27, the J gene TRBJ2-7; 8 nucleotides match TRBD1. The V segment lost 3 bases and the J segment 7 bases; nucleotides outside the gene matches: 14. CDR3 length: 16 residues. Germline V gene data show CDR1 as MNHEY and CDR2 as SMNVEV (reference sequence).

This CDR3 is CASSKGSPLGNQPQHF. The CDR3 bases are TGTGCCAGTAGTAAGGGGTCGCCCTTAGGGAATCAGCCCCAGCATTTT. The chain carries TRBV19 and TRBJ1-5; TRBD1 is a possible D gene (5 bases). CDR3 length: 16 residues. Germline values: CDR1 LNHDA, CDR2 SQIVND (reference sequence). V dropped 4 bases and J dropped 4 bases, with 17 bases sitting between them.

DNA for the CDR3: TGTGCCAGCAGCGTATCCACAGGGAGCTCCTACAATGAGCAGTTCTTC. Its protein product is CASSVSTGSSYNEQFF. The V call is TRBV9, the J call TRBJ2-1, with D possibly being TRBD1 (6 bases). Germline V gene data show CDR1 as SGDLS and CDR2 as YYNGEE. This CDR3 has 16 residues. V gave up 1 base and J gave up 0 bases, with 11 bases separating them. Looking up the rest from reference TRBV9 and TRBJ2-1 gives the full variable domain: DSGVTQTPKHLITATGQRVTLRCSPRSGDLSVYWYQQSLDQGLQFLIQYYNGEERAKGNILERFSAQQFPDLHSELNLSSLELGDSALYFCASSVSTGSSYNEQFFGPGTRLTVL.

This chain uses TRBV18 with TRBJ2-3, with TRBD1 matching 7 bases. This CDR3 spans 15 amino acids. CDR1 is KGHSH and CDR2 is LQKENI in the germline V gene. The ends lost 3 bases at V and 5 bases at J; junction bases unmatched: 8. The CDR3 reads CASSPTSRQGDTQYF. CDR3 in DNA: TGTGCCAGCTCACCCACGAGTAGACAGGGAGATACGCAGTATTTT.

This clone was found once. The gene calls are TRBV5-6 and TRBJ2-1, with D possibly being TRBD1 (5 bases). The CDR3 loop spans 15 amino acids. The germline CDR1 and CDR2 sequences are SGHDT and YYEEEE. Between the trimmed V and J ends, which lost 4 bases and 6 bases, there was a span of 17 bases. The CDR3 spells CASSTSRRVINEQFF. The CDR3 DNA follows: TGTGCCAGCAGCACCAGCCGCAGGGTAATCAATGAGCAGTTCTTC.

The chain links TRBV7-3 to TRBJ2-2; TRBD2 matches at 13 bases. The V gene end was trimmed by 5 bases and the J gene end by 6 bases; junction bases not matched to a gene: 9. Germline CDR1 is SGHTA and CDR2 is FQGTGA. The CDR3 is 17 residues long. In DNA, the CDR3 is TGTGCCAGCAGCCCCTGGACTAGCGGGAGTTTCGCCGGGGAGCTGTTTTTT. Translating gives CASSPWTSGSFAGELFF.

The chain couples TRBV7-2 to TRBJ1-1; D perhaps matches TRBD1 (6 bases). With 5 bases removed from V and 7 bases from J, the gap between germline ends came to 17 bases. The CDR3 length is 14 residues. Germline assignment: CDR1 SGHTA and CDR2 FQGNSA. CDR3 residues: CASSPHHRVGEAFF. DNA for the CDR3: TGTGCCAGCAGCCCCCACCACAGGGTTGGTGAAGCTTTCTTT. Filled out from reference TRBV7-2 and TRBJ1-1, the complete variable domain reads GAGVSQSPSNKVTEKGKDVELRCDPISGHTALYWYRQSLGQGLEFLIYFQGNSAPDKSGLPSDRFSAERTGGSVSTLTIQRTQQEDSAVYLCASSPHHRVGEAFFGQGTRLTVV.

The V and J genes are TRBV7-8 and TRBJ2-3; 10 bases match TRBD2. Germline V gene sequence: CDR1 SGHVS, CDR2 FQNEAQ. CDR3 length: 15 amino acids. Trimming removed 3 bases from V and 2 bases from J; junction bases left unmatched: 2. Here the CDR3 reads CASSFLAGATDTQYF. As DNA, the CDR3 is TGTGCCAGCAGCTTCCTAGCGGGGGCCACAGATACGCAGTATTTT.

The chain has TRBV18 and TRBJ1-1, with 8 nucleotides matching TRBD1. V lost 6 bases and J lost 6; bases outside the gene matches: 6. Germline CDR1 KGHSH, CDR2 LQKENI. This CDR3 is 13 amino acids long. The CDR3 region has the DNA TGTGCCAGCTCTCCTCAGGGGGCAGCTGAAGCTTTCTTT. It encodes CASSPQGAAEAFF.

On this clone: One end of the junction does not line up with germline, which may come from a read error. This chain joins TRBV9 and TRBJ1-2; no definite D call. The CDR3 consists of 14 residues. The germline V gene encodes CDR1 SGDLS and CDR2 YYNGEE. CDR3 residues: CASSPDIEIGAAHF. Written as DNA, the CDR3 is TGTGCCAGCAGCCCCGACATCGAGATTGGCGCCGCACACTTC.

The chain uses TRBV27 and TRBJ2-7, with D tentatively TRBD1 (6 bases). With 3 bases removed from V and 2 bases from J, the gap between germline ends came to 11 bases. The CDR3 is 14 amino acids. Germline CDR1 is MNHEY and CDR2 is SMNVEV (reference sequence). The CDR3 nucleotides are TGTGCCAGCAGTTTCACAGGGCCCGCCTACGAGCAGTACTTC. Translation gives CASSFTGPAYEQYF.